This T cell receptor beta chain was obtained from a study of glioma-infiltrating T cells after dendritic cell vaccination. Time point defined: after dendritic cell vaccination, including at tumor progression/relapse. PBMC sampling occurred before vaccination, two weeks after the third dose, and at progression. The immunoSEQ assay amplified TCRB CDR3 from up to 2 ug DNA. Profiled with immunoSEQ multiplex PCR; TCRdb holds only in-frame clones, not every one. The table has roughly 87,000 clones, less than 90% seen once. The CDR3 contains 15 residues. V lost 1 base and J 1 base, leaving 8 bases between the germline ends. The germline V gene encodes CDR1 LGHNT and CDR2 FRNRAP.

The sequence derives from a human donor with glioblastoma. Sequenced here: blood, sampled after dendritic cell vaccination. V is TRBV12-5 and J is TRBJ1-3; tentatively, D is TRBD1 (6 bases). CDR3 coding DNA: TGTGCTAGTGGTTTGGGAACAGGGTCTGGAAACACCATATATTTT. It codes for CASGLGTGSGNTIYF.